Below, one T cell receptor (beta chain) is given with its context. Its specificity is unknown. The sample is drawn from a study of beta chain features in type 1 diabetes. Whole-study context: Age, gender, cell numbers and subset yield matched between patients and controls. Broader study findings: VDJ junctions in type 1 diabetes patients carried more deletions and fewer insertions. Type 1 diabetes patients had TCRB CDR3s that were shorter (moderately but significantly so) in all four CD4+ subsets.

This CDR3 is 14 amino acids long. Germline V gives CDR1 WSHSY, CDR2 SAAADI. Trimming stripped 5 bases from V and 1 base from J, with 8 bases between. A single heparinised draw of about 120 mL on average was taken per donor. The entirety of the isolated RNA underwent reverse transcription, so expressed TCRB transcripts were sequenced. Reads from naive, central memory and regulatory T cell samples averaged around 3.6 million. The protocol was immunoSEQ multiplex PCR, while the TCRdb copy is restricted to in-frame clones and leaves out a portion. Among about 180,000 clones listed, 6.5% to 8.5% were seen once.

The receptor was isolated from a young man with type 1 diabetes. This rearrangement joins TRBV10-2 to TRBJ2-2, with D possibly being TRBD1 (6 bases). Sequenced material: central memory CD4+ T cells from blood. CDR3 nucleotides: TGCGCCAGCAGTACAGGGTTGAACACCGGGGAGCTGTTTTTT. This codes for CASSTGLNTGELFF.